The present T cell receptor (beta chain) was sequenced within a study of OX40 agonist ivuxolimab in advanced cancers. In the study overall: Patients were dosed intravenously with ivuxolimab at 0.01 to 10 mg/kg every 2 weeks. The diagnoses of dose-escalation patients were hepatocellular carcinoma, melanoma, renal cell or head and neck cancer. Study findings and constraints: Expanded clones belonging to CD8+ T cells outnumbered, on average, those of CD4+. At 0.1 to 3.0 mg/kg and by week 6, CD4+ and CD8+ T cells in the blood had expanded clonally.

Data came from immunoSEQ multiplex PCR; TCRdb stores just in-frame clones and leaves some out. The data contain more than 60,000 clones, around 83% of them seen just once; the ten biggest clones take up around 3.3%. The CDR3 spans 13 residues. CDR1 and CDR2 (germline): SSHAT, FNYEAQ (reference sequence). Note on this clone: Its antigen is undetermined. A read error may account for a junction end that differs from germline.

The chain carries TRBV7-7 and TRBJ1-1; D gene uncertain. This TCR derives from an adult with an advanced solid tumor such as melanoma, head and neck, liver or kidney cancer. Sequencing used CD4+ or CD8+ T cells sorted from blood, obtained in a trial of the OX40 agonist ivuxolimab. In DNA, the CDR3 is TGTGCTAGCAGCTTCGGAGAGAACACTGAAGCTTTCTTT. Its protein product is CASSFGENTEAFF.